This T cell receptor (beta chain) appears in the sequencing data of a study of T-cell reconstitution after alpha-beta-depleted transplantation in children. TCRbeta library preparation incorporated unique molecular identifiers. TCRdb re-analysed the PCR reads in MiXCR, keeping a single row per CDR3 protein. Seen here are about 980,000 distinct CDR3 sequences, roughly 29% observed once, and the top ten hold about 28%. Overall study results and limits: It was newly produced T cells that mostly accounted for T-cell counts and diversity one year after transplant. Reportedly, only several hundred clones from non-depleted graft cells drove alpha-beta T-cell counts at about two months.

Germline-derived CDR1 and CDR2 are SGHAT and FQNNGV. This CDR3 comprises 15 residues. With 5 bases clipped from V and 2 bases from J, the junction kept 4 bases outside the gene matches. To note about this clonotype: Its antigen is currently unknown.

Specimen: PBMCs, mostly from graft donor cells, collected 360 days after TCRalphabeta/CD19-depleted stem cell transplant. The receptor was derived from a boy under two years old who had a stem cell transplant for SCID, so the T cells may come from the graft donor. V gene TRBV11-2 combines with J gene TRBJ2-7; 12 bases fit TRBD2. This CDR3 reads CASSASGGGTYEQYF. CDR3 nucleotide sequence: TGTGCCAGCAGCGCTAGCGGGGGGGGCACCTACGAGCAGTACTTC.